The 3 T cell receptor beta chains presented below share a single source sample, sequenced in a study of CD8+CD57+ T cells in acquired aplastic anemia. Patients chosen for sequencing had shown CD8+CD57+ cell expansion by flow cytometry. Genomic DNA provided the template from which TCR beta VDJ and CDR3 profiles were obtained. TCRdb used MiXCR to reprocess the reads, holding one entry per CDR3 protein. The data hold about 160,000 distinct CDR3 sequences, with roughly 43% observed a single time. Specimen: sorted CD4+, CD8+, or CD8+CD57+ T cells (not recorded which) from PBMCs. The receptors were gathered from a human donor with aplastic anemia.

This clonotype occurred a few times. J is TRBJ2-1 and V is TRBV9; no reliable D call. The germline V gene encodes CDR1 SGDLS and CDR2 YYNGEE. This CDR3 has 14 amino acids. V lost 0 bases and J lost 7, with 11 bases in between. CDR3 bases: TGTGCCAGCAGCGTAGATTTAGATCTGAATGAGCAGTTCTTC. The encoded protein is CASSVDLDLNEQFF.

The V call is TRBV13, the J call TRBJ2-7; TRBD1 agrees at 9 bases. The CDR3 is 15 residues long. Germline-derived CDR1 and CDR2 are PRHDT and FYEKMQ (reference sequence). After removal of 5 bases from V and 2 bases from J, the junction contained 7 bases not matched to a gene. The CDR3 loop reads CASSARRTGAYEQYF. CDR3 in DNA: TGTGCCAGCAGCGCACGACGGACAGGGGCCTACGAGCAGTACTTC. The complete variable domain, with remaining parts taken from reference TRBV13 and TRBJ2-7, reads AAGVIQSPRHLIKEKRETATLKCYPIPRHDTVYWYQQGPGQDPQFLISFYEKMQSDKGSIPDRFSAQQFSDYHSELNMSSLELGDSALYFCASSARRTGAYEQYFGPGTRLTVT.

This clonotype occurred many times. This chain connects TRBV5-1 to TRBJ1-4; D gene unclear. Germline lookup yields CDR1 SGHRS and CDR2 YFSETQ. With 4 bases removed from V and 0 bases from J, the gap between germline ends came to 13 bases. The CDR3 consists of 16 residues. The CDR3 spells CASSPGADSTNEKLFF. The CDR3 DNA reads TGCGCCAGCAGCCCGGGAGCCGACTCAACTAATGAAAAACTGTTTTTT. Based on the CDR3 plus reference TRBV5-1 and TRBJ1-4, the full variable domain is KAGVTQTPRYLIKTRGQQVTLSCSPISGHRSVSWYQQTPGQGLQFLFEYFSETQRNKGNFPGRFSGRQFSNSRSEMNVSTLELGDSALYLCASSPGADSTNEKLFFGSGTQLSVL.